This T cell receptor beta chain stems from a study of cytomegalovirus exposure and HLA in healthy donors. Per the germline V gene, CDR1 is SNHLY and CDR2 is FYNNEI. CDR3 length: 14 residues. The V gene end was trimmed by 5 bases and the J gene end by 4 bases; junction bases not matched to a gene: 5. This PCR relied on a set of 60 Vbeta primers and 13 Jbeta primers. Profiled with immunoSEQ multiplex PCR; TCRdb holds only in-frame clones, not every one. The table records 150,000 to 200,000 clones, 80% to 85% of them present only once. This TCR came from a girl under 10 years old in good health and CMV-seropositive. V usage is TRBV2 and J usage is TRBJ1-2; TRBD1 matches at 9 bases. Sequences were obtained from PBMCs. CDR3 in DNA: TGTGCCAGCAGTCGGACAGGGGTCGGCTATGGCTACACCTTC. Translation: CASSRTGVGYGYTF.